The 32 T cell receptor beta chains below all came from one sample that was sequenced in a study of shared clonotypes between healthy human individuals. The table came from immunoSEQ multiplex PCR; TCRdb's copy has only in-frame clones and leaves some out. The sample has roughly 2.1 million clones; roughly 91% are singletons. As defined, naive CD8 cells were CD45RO-negative and positively selected for CCR7, with terminally differentiated effector memory CD45RA+ cells excluded. Sequences were obtained from naive CD8+ T cells from PBMCs. The receptor source for this set is a man between 18 and 35 years old in good health. Some clones in this sample may be carry-over from other donors' samples.

The CDR3 region is CASSQSGRAYYEQYF. The CDR3 DNA sequence: TGCGCCAGCAGCCAAAGCGGGAGGGCCTACTACGAGCAGTACTTC. V gene TRBV4-3 combines with J gene TRBJ2-7; 10 bases fit TRBD2. The CDR3 loop spans 15 amino acids. Germline values: CDR1 LGHNA, CDR2 YSLEER. Losses at the gene ends were 2 bases for V and 3 bases for J; bases not matched to a gene: 4.

CDR3 in amino acids: CASSLVRAYDRGSGNTIYF. In DNA, the CDR3 is TGTGCCAGCAGCTTAGTCCGGGCCTACGACAGGGGGTCTGGAAACACCATATATTTT. V is TRBV7-8 and J is TRBJ1-3, with 9 bases that match TRBD1. Trimming at V came to 1 base and at J to 1 base, leaving 11 bases not matched to a gene. Germline lookup yields CDR1 SGHVS and CDR2 FQNEAQ. This CDR3 is 19 amino acids long.

This chain links TRBV6-1 with TRBJ2-7; 8 bases are shared with TRBD1. The V segment lost 8 bases and the J segment 0 bases; nucleotides outside the gene matches: 3. Germline loops: CDR1 MNHNS, CDR2 SASEGT. The CDR3 contains 13 residues. In DNA form, the CDR3 reads TGTGCCAGCCAGGGACAGGTCTCCTACGAGCAGTACTTC. It yields the protein CASQGQVSYEQYF.

The chain combines TRBV6-5 with TRBJ1-4; 8 positions match TRBD1. V was pared by 5 bases and J by 5 bases, with 7 bases of the junction left unmatched. The CDR3 runs to 15 residues. CDR1 and CDR2 from the germline V gene are MNHEY and SVGAGI. CDR3 loop: CASSPGQGTNEKLFF. In DNA form, the CDR3 reads TGTGCCAGCAGTCCAGGACAGGGAACAAATGAAAAACTGTTTTTT.

This clone was picked up one time. The chain joins TRBV29-1 to TRBJ2-3; 8 positions agree with TRBD2. Trimming at V came to 6 bases and at J to 0 bases, leaving 14 bases not matched to a gene. CDR3 length: 17 amino acids. Per germline, CDR1 SQVTM and CDR2 ANQGSEA. This chain's CDR3 is CSVVGFLAGGSTDTQYF. Written as DNA, the CDR3 is TGCAGCGTGGTGGGTTTTTTGGCGGGAGGTAGCACAGATACGCAGTATTTT.

The V gene is TRBV6-1, the J gene TRBJ2-7, with 9 positions matching TRBD1. There are 15 residues in the CDR3. The junction had 11 bases not matched to a gene; V was cut back by 6 bases and J by 5 bases. Germline V CDR1 and CDR2: MNHNS, SASEGT. The CDR3 DNA reads as TGTGCCAGCAGCGACTTAGGGACAGGGTACCACGAGCAGTACTTC. This codes for CASSDLGTGYHEQYF.

V and J are TRBV13 and TRBJ2-7, with D maybe TRBD1 (6 bases). Germline V gives CDR1 PRHDT, CDR2 FYEKMQ (reference sequence). CDR3 size: 14 residues. V was trimmed by 2 bases and J by 4 bases, leaving 12 bases between them. DNA for the CDR3: TGTGCCAGCAGCTTATTCGACAGGAGATACGAGCAGTACTTC. Residues: CASSLFDRRYEQYF.

This chain uses TRBV27 with TRBJ2-1; 9 bases fit TRBD1. The junction had 6 bases not matched to a gene; V was cut back by 2 bases and J by 4 bases. Per germline, CDR1 MNHEY and CDR2 SMNVEV (reference sequence). CDR3 length equals 16 residues. The DNA for the CDR3 is TGTGCCAGCAGTTTACTCGGGACAGGGATTTACAATGAGCAGTTCTTC. It encodes CASSLLGTGIYNEQFF.

The rearrangement uses TRBV29-1 and TRBJ2-1; the D is unclear. Trimming cost V 7 bases and J 4 bases, with 11 bases left between them. The CDR3 contains 12 residues. Germline CDR1 SQVTM, CDR2 ANQGSEA. The CDR3 DNA reads as TGCAGCGCGGAATTTGTATACAATGAGCAGTTCTTC. It specifies CSAEFVYNEQFF.

The V call is TRBV5-1, the J call TRBJ1-4, with D perhaps TRBD1 (6 bases). V was clipped by 1 base and J by 4 bases, with 17 bases between them. The germline CDR1 and CDR2 sequences are SGHRS and YFSETQ. The CDR3 runs to 17 residues. The CDR3 loop reads CASSLSGVRTNNEKLFF. Here the CDR3 DNA reads TGCGCCAGCAGCTTGTCAGGGGTGCGGACTAATAATGAAAAACTGTTTTTT.

This chain links TRBV7-9 with TRBJ1-5; D might be TRBD1 (6 bases). The V gene lost 2 bases and the J gene lost 0 bases, with 11 bases spanning the gap. CDR1 and CDR2 (germline): SEHNR, FQNEAQ (reference sequence). The CDR3 runs to 16 residues. The CDR3 sequence: CASSLRTAYSNQPQHF. CDR3 DNA: TGTGCCAGCAGCTTAAGGACAGCTTATAGCAATCAGCCCCAGCATTTT.

The chain has TRBV5-6 and TRBJ1-1; no definite D call. Per the germline V gene, CDR1 is SGHDT and CDR2 is YYEEEE. Trimming took 1 base from V and 7 from J, leaving 8 bases between them. The CDR3 is 12 amino acids. The CDR3 is CASSLHQFEAFF. Written as DNA, the CDR3 is TGTGCCAGCAGCTTGCACCAGTTTGAAGCTTTCTTT.

This clone occurred once. The J gene is TRBJ2-1, the V gene TRBV9, with 12 bases fitting TRBD2. The germline V gene has CDR1 SGDLS and CDR2 YYNGEE. The CDR3 is 16 residues long. V shed 3 bases and J 8 bases; nucleotides not matched to a gene: 9. The CDR3 DNA follows: TGTGCCAGCAGCGAAAACCGACTAGCGGGAGTCGATGAGCAGTTCTTC. Its translation is CASSENRLAGVDEQFF.

The chain carries TRBV5-4 and TRBJ1-1; D is possibly TRBD1 (5 bases). Germline V gene lookup returns CDR1 SGHNT and CDR2 YYREEE (reference sequence). This CDR3 region has 15 residues. Between the trimmed V and J ends, which lost 4 bases and 3 bases, there was a span of 16 bases. This chain's CDR3 is CASSEDLGAYTEAFF. CDR3 bases: TGTGCCAGCAGCGAGGATCTTGGGGCGTACACTGAAGCTTTCTTT.

This clone showed up just a few times. The sample carries other DNA sequences with the same CDR3. This chain uses TRBV10-3 with TRBJ2-1; D is unclear. In germline, CDR1 is ENHRY, CDR2 SYGVKD. Trimming removed 2 bases from V and 5 bases from J, with 4 bases in between. The CDR3 has 12 amino acids. CDR3 in amino acids: CAISEGNNEQFF. The CDR3, as DNA: TGTGCCATCAGTGAGGGAAACAATGAGCAGTTCTTC.

This clone came up a few times. This chain's CDR3 is CASSFRIGVTEAFF. In DNA, the CDR3 is TGTGCCAGCAGTTTTAGAATTGGGGTCACTGAAGCTTTCTTT. The rearrangement uses TRBV27 and TRBJ1-1; D is uncertain. CDR3 length equals 14 residues. V lost 3 bases and J 4 bases, leaving 12 bases between the germline ends. Germline values: CDR1 MNHEY, CDR2 SMNVEV (reference sequence).

This chain joins TRBV28 and TRBJ1-1; no clear D gene. V was clipped by 0 bases and J by 1 base, with 6 bases between them. The germline gives CDR1 MDHEN, CDR2 SYDVKM. This CDR3 comprises 14 residues. The CDR3 DNA sequence: TGTGCCAGCAGTTTATGGGGGAGGAACACTGAAGCTTTCTTT. Translation: CASSLWGRNTEAFF.

The chain employs TRBV6-6 and TRBJ2-7; TRBD2 matches at 11 bases. From germline, CDR1 is MNHNY and CDR2 SVGAGI (reference sequence). The CDR3 is 16 residues long. V lost 6 bases and J lost 6; bases outside the gene matches: 13. CDR3: CASRPRLAGTYFEQYF. The CDR3 region has the DNA TGTGCCAGCAGACCTCGACTAGCGGGGACCTATTTCGAGCAGTACTTC.

This sequence joins TRBV27 and TRBJ1-5; D ambiguous. Trimming stripped 5 bases from V and 5 bases from J, with 10 bases between. From germline, CDR1 is MNHEY and CDR2 SMNVEV (reference sequence). The CDR3 has 13 residues. The CDR3 DNA sequence: TGTGCCAGCAGTCATGACACCGATCAGCCCCAGCATTTT. Translating it yields CASSHDTDQPQHF.

The chain employs TRBV6-1 and TRBJ2-1; D remains unclear. The V gene lost 4 bases and the J gene lost 0 bases, with 10 bases spanning the gap. Germline V gene sequence: CDR1 MNHNS, CDR2 SASEGT. CDR3 length equals 15 residues. The CDR3 nucleotides read TGTGCCAGCAGTGCACCTAGGAGCTCCTACAATGAGCAGTTCTTC. Translation: CASSAPRSSYNEQFF.

This chain uses TRBV28 with TRBJ2-7, with a weak D call TRBD1 (5 bases). The CDR3 has 14 residues. V lost 5 bases to trimming and J lost 5 bases, with 16 bases between them. Germline V gene data show CDR1 as MDHEN and CDR2 as SYDVKM. The CDR3, as DNA: TGTGCCAGCAGTGGAGCAGGGTTAGGCGACGAGCAGTACTTC. The encoded protein is CASSGAGLGDEQYF. Full variable domain (rest looked up from reference TRBV28 and TRBJ2-7): DVKVTQSSRYLVKRTGEKVFLECVQDMDHENMFWYRQDPGLGLRLIYFSYDVKMKEKGDIPEGYSVSREKKERFSLILESASTNQTSMYLCASSGAGLGDEQYFGPGTRLTVT.

J is TRBJ2-7 and V is TRBV13, with 14 bases identical to TRBD2. The CDR3 contains 18 residues. CDR1 is PRHDT and CDR2 is FYEKMQ in the germline V gene (reference sequence). J lost 4 bases, V lost 0 bases, and 8 bases had no gene match. The CDR3 sequence is CASSLGRTSGRRPYEQYF. The CDR3 DNA follows: TGTGCCAGCAGCTTAGGTCGGACTAGCGGGAGGAGGCCTTACGAGCAGTACTTC.

The chain recombines TRBV19 with TRBJ1-5; D possibly corresponds to TRBD1 (5 bases). V lost 3 bases and J 1 base, leaving 13 bases between the germline ends. Germline V gives CDR1 LNHDA, CDR2 SQIVND (reference sequence). The CDR3 loop spans 16 amino acids. The CDR3 region has the DNA TGTGCCAGTAGTATTATCCGGGACGGCAGCAATCAGCCCCAGCATTTT. Its protein product is CASSIIRDGSNQPQHF.

The chain is built from TRBV19 and TRBJ1-1; D ambiguous. The CDR3 has 15 amino acids. Germline lookup yields CDR1 LNHDA and CDR2 SQIVND (reference sequence). The V gene lost 2 bases and the J gene lost 1 base, with 11 bases spanning the gap. Here the CDR3 reads CASSISPQRNTEAFF. In nucleotides, the CDR3 is TGTGCCAGTAGTATATCACCACAGCGGAACACTGAAGCTTTCTTT.

Remarks on this clone: This specimen includes other DNA sequences encoding the same CDR3. The chain carries TRBV28 and TRBJ1-1, with 9 bases identical to TRBD1. This CDR3 has 13 amino acids. The ends lost 6 bases at V and 1 base at J; junction bases unmatched: 0. CDR1 is MDHEN, CDR2 SYDVKM, per germline. The CDR3 spells CASRDRGNTEAFF. The CDR3 nucleotides read TGTGCCAGCAGGGACAGGGGGAACACTGAAGCTTTCTTT.

V is TRBV14 and J is TRBJ2-3; 9 bases match TRBD2. Germline CDR1 and CDR2: SGHDN and FVKESK. The CDR3 is 17 amino acids. J gave up 4 bases and V 0 bases, and 8 bases lay outside the gene matches. In DNA form, the CDR3 reads TGTGCCAGCAGCCAAGATACCCCCCGACTAGCGGCAGATACGCAGTATTTT. This encodes CASSQDTPRLAADTQYF. The whole variable domain, filled in from reference TRBV14 and TRBJ2-3, reads EAGVTQFPSHSVIEKGQTVTLRCDPISGHDNLYWYRRVMGKEIKFLLHFVKESKQDESGMPNNRFLAERTGGTYSTLKVQPAELEDSGVYFCASSQDTPRLAADTQYFGPGTRLTVL.

The chain is built from TRBV27 and TRBJ1-1; 10 bases are shared with TRBD1. Germline loops: CDR1 MNHEY, CDR2 SMNVEV (reference sequence). The CDR3 has 15 amino acids. With 4 bases clipped from V and 2 bases from J, the junction kept 4 bases outside the gene matches. This CDR3 is CASSSWDRGNTEAFF. Here the CDR3 DNA reads TGTGCCAGCAGTTCCTGGGACAGGGGAAACACTGAAGCTTTCTTT.

CDR3: CASSLGDYLWSEQYF. CDR3 bases: TGTGCCAGCAGCTTGGGGGACTATCTTTGGAGCGAGCAGTACTTC. The genes are TRBV5-4 and TRBJ2-7, with 7 positions matching TRBD2. J lost 6 bases, V lost 0 bases, and 9 bases had no gene match. The CDR3 totals 15 residues. CDR1 is SGHNT and CDR2 is YYREEE in the germline V gene (reference sequence).

The chain links TRBV4-1 to TRBJ2-2; D uncertain. The germline V gene encodes CDR1 MGHRA and CDR2 YSYEKL. V lost 3 bases, J lost 3 bases, and 8 bases lay in between. This CDR3 comprises 14 residues. The CDR3 is CASSHPVDTGELFF. The CDR3 bases are TGCGCCAGCAGCCACCCGGTCGACACCGGGGAGCTGTTTTTT.

The genes are TRBV10-3 and TRBJ2-2; tentatively, D is TRBD2 (6 bases). The V end was cut by 4 bases, the J end by 4 bases, with 13 bases between. The germline CDR1 and CDR2 sequences are ENHRY and SYGVKD. CDR3 length: 15 residues. The CDR3 coding sequence is TGTGCCATCAGTGTTGGAGGAGGGGTCACCGGGGAGCTGTTTTTT. Translating gives CAISVGGGVTGELFF.

J is TRBJ2-7 and V is TRBV11-2; 8 nucleotides align to TRBD1. This CDR3 comprises 15 residues. The J segment lost 2 bases and the V segment lost 4 bases, leaving 7 bases of the junction unmatched. CDR1 SGHAT and CDR2 FQNNGV come from the germline V gene. Here the CDR3 reads CASSSSGQAPYEQYF. In DNA form, the CDR3 reads TGTGCCAGCAGCTCCTCGGGACAGGCTCCCTACGAGCAGTACTTC.

This sequence joins TRBV2 and TRBJ2-1, with D possibly being TRBD2 (5 bases). Germline CDR1 SNHLY, CDR2 FYNNEI. This CDR3 has 18 residues. The V and J ends lost 4 bases and 5 bases respectively, with 24 bases between them. CDR3 loop: CASSGDPGGGRIDNEQFF. The CDR3 DNA sequence: TGTGCCAGCAGTGGGGATCCTGGAGGCGGCCGAATAGACAATGAGCAGTTCTTC.